The 16 T cell receptor beta chains given below trace back to one sample, sequenced in a study of cytomegalovirus exposure and HLA in healthy donors. Only in-frame clones appear in the TCRdb table, and some are missing; sequencing was by immunoSEQ multiplex PCR. The repertoire holds approximately 160,000 clones, with 75% to 95% as singletons. Sequenced input: PBMCs. The receptors shown here come from a woman between 18 and 29 years old in good health and CMV-seropositive.

J is TRBJ2-3 and V is TRBV5-1; the D gene is possibly TRBD1 (7 bases). The CDR3 totals 18 residues. The ends were cut back, 0 bases at V and 2 bases at J, with 19 bases in the middle. Per the germline V gene, CDR1 is SGHRS and CDR2 is YFSETQ. The CDR3 loop reads CASSLGGTDRVATDTQYF. The CDR3 DNA reads as TGCGCCAGCAGCTTGGGGGGGACTGACAGGGTAGCCACAGATACGCAGTATTTT.

This chain links TRBV5-1 with TRBJ2-5; TRBD2 matches at 7 bases. The J call may not be correct, given that the DNA end is closer to TRBJ2-7. This CDR3 is 15 amino acids long. Looked up from germline, CDR1 is SGHRS and CDR2 is YFSETQ. CDR3 sequence reads: CASRGGLAASYEQYF. The CDR3 DNA is TGCGCCAGCAGGGGAGGGCTAGCGGCAAGCTACGAGCAGTACTTC.

The gene calls are TRBV18 and TRBJ1-1; 10 bases line up with TRBD1. CDR3 length: 12 amino acids. J was trimmed by 11 bases and V by 3 bases; bases with no gene match: 3. CDR1 and CDR2 from the germline V gene are KGHSH and LQKENI. The CDR3 loop reads CASSPTGGSAFF. For the CDR3, the DNA is TGTGCCAGCTCACCGACAGGGGGCTCGGCTTTCTTT.

The CDR3 DNA reads as TGTGCCAGTAGTAGCGGTGATGAGCAGTTCTTC. It encodes CASSSGDEQFF. V usage is TRBV19 and J usage is TRBJ2-1; no reliable D call. This CDR3 region has 11 residues. Germline V lookup: CDR1 LNHDA, CDR2 SQIVND (reference sequence). Deletions cut 4 bases from V and 8 bases from J, with 6 bases between.

CDR3 loop: CASSPPVFRETQYF. CDR3 in DNA: TGTGCCAGCAGTCCCCCCGTTTTCCGGGAGACCCAGTACTTC. The chain recombines TRBV28 with TRBJ2-5; D call uncertain. V was trimmed by 5 bases and J by 5 bases, leaving 15 bases between them. Germline-derived CDR1 and CDR2 are MDHEN and SYDVKM. The CDR3 sequence is 14 residues long.

The J gene is TRBJ2-7, the V gene TRBV6-1; D unresolved. V was cut by 4 bases and J by 0 bases, with 7 bases left in between. In germline, CDR1 is MNHNS, CDR2 SASEGT. This CDR3 has 13 residues. The DNA of the CDR3 is TGTGCCAGCAGTGGTCCTTACTCCTACGAGCAGTACTTC. As protein: CASSGPYSYEQYF.

The chain couples TRBV2 to TRBJ2-7; 9 nucleotides agree with TRBD1. CDR1 and CDR2 from the germline V gene are SNHLY and FYNNEI. The CDR3 is made up of 13 amino acids. V shed 5 bases, J shed 7 bases, and the junction held 6 bases outside the gene matches. The CDR3 reads CASSSGTGLEQYF. In nucleotides, the CDR3 is TGTGCCAGCAGTTCTGGGACAGGGTTGGAGCAGTACTTC.

This chain uses TRBV29-1 with TRBJ2-1; 9 bases match TRBD1. Germline CDR1 and CDR2: SQVTM and ANQGSEA. The V gene end was trimmed by 4 bases and the J gene end by 7 bases; junction bases not matched to a gene: 5. The CDR3 has 13 amino acids. The CDR3 nucleotides read TGCAGCGTTGGTGGACAGGGGCGGAATGAGCAGTTCTTC. Its protein is CSVGGQGRNEQFF.

This clone has a handful of counts. This rearrangement joins TRBV19 to TRBJ2-5; perhaps TRBD2 as D (6 bases). The CDR3 sequence is 13 residues long. Germline assignment: CDR1 LNHDA and CDR2 SQIVND (reference sequence). V lost 6 bases, J lost 5 bases, and 13 bases lay in between. The chain's CDR3 is CASRAGNGETQYF. In nucleotides, the CDR3 is TGTGCCAGTAGGGCGGGGAATGGGGAGACCCAGTACTTC.

This chain connects TRBV6-1 to TRBJ2-2; D not certain. Germline assignment: CDR1 MNHNS and CDR2 SASEGT. The CDR3 totals 13 residues. V was shortened by 7 bases and J by 0 bases, with 6 bases between the two germline ends. CDR3 residues: CASTKTNTGELFF. CDR3 nucleotides: TGTGCCAGCACTAAAACGAACACCGGGGAGCTGTTTTTT.

This clone was counted a single time. CDR3 bases: TGTGCCAGCAGCTTGGATCCGTCGGGACTCGGCACAGATACGCAGTATTTT. This codes for CASSLDPSGLGTDTQYF. The chain combines TRBV5-4 with TRBJ2-3; a weak D match, TRBD2 (6 bases). The CDR3 runs 17 residues. V lost 0 bases and J 1 base, leaving 15 bases between the germline ends. Germline loops: CDR1 SGHNT, CDR2 YYREEE (reference sequence). Complete variable domain (other parts from reference TRBV5-4 and TRBJ2-3): ETGVTQSPTHLIKTRGQQVTLRCSSQSGHNTVSWYQQALGQGPQFIFQYYREEENGRGNFPPRFSGLQFPNYSSELNVNALELDDSALYLCASSLDPSGLGTDTQYFGPGTRLTVL.

V and J are TRBV6-5 and TRBJ2-5; D ambiguous. V lost 6 bases, J lost 1 base, and 9 bases lay in between. CDR3 length equals 13 residues. Per germline, CDR1 MNHEY and CDR2 SVGAGI. The CDR3 DNA is TGTGCCAGCAGGACTGTACCCCAAGAGACCCAGTACTTC. This gives the protein CASRTVPQETQYF.

As for this clone: Other DNA sequences from this sample encode an identical CDR3 as well. The gene calls are TRBV11-2 and TRBJ2-7, with 8 bases matching TRBD1. Germline V gives CDR1 SGHAT, CDR2 FQNNGV. Trimming removed 4 bases from V and 1 base from J; junction bases left unmatched: 6. The CDR3 is 15 amino acids. This chain's CDR3 is CASSSRTGSSYEQYF. CDR3 nucleotides: TGTGCCAGCAGCTCCCGGACAGGGTCTTCCTACGAGCAGTACTTC.

The chain carries TRBV7-8 and TRBJ1-2; D not resolved. CDR3 length: 13 amino acids. Deletions cut 7 bases from V and 4 bases from J, with 13 bases between. Germline V gives CDR1 SGHVS, CDR2 FQNEAQ. CDR3 coding DNA: TGTGCCAGCACTGGAGGGATCGGCTATGGCTACACCTTC. This gives the protein CASTGGIGYGYTF.

There are a few counts of this clone. The V and J genes are TRBV5-3 and TRBJ2-7; D gene uncertain. TRBV5-3 is labeled an ORF, and its function is uncertain. The CDR3 extends over 14 amino acids. Trimming removed 3 bases at V and 1 base at J, with 11 bases between. The CDR3, as DNA: TGTGCCAGAAGCTGGGTTTTGCGGTCCTACGAGCAGTACTTC. This gives the protein CARSWVLRSYEQYF.

V gene TRBV9 combines with J gene TRBJ1-1; D ambiguous. V lost 0 bases and J 0 bases, leaving 9 bases between the germline ends. The CDR3 runs 15 residues. Germline V gene lookup returns CDR1 SGDLS and CDR2 YYNGEE. The CDR3 bases are TGTGCCAGCAGCGTAGTTCCAGACATGAACACTGAAGCTTTCTTT. It encodes CASSVVPDMNTEAFF.